This is a list of T cell receptor beta chains from one sample in a study of CD8+ T cells in alopecia areata. Assay used: immunoSEQ multiplex PCR; TCRdb lists only in-frame clones, some missing. This repertoire shows about 190,000 clones, 45% to 65% found once; its top ten account for less than 0.8%. The specimen was CD4+ T cells sorted from blood, collected at week 4, from a patient treated with tofacitinib. Receptors originate from a human donor with alopecia areata. The CDR3 runs from the conserved cysteine through the conserved F or W. D genes are given only for firm matches. Only part of the rows carry a size: once, few, many, or a class if the clone is expanded.

DNA: TGTGCCAGCAGCCCTTATCGAAACAGGGGCTGGGGCTACACCTTC
CDR3: CASSPYRNRGWGYTF
size: -
D: TRBD1
J: TRBJ1-2
V: TRBV6-5

DNA: TGTGCCAGTATAGGGGGGAGAAGAAACAATGAGCAGTTCTTC
CDR3: CASIGGRRNNEQFF
size: -
D: -
J: TRBJ2-1
V: TRBV19

DNA: TGCAGCGCCCGTAGGACAGGGGGGAACACTGAAGCTTTCTTT
CDR3: CSARRTGGNTEAFF
size: -
D: TRBD1
J: TRBJ1-1
V: TRBV29-1

DNA: TGTGCTTGGAACCGGGGCATAGAGACCCAGTACTTC
CDR3: CAWNRGIETQYF
size: few
D: -
J: TRBJ2-5
V: TRBV30

DNA: TGCAGTGCTAGAGATGTGGAGACCCAGTACTTC
CDR3: CSARDVETQYF
size: few
D: -
J: TRBJ2-5
V: TRBV20-1

DNA: TGTGCCAGCAGTGAAAGCGCCAGGAACACCGGGGAGCTGTTTTTT
CDR3: CASSESARNTGELFF
size: -
D: -
J: TRBJ2-2
V: TRBV25-1

DNA: TGCGCCAGCAGCCCGGACGGTTGGGCAGAGACCCAGTACTTC
CDR3: CASSPDGWAETQYF
size: -
D: -
J: TRBJ2-5
V: TRBV5-1

DNA: TGCGCCAGCAGCCAGGGGGGCGGATCACCCAGGGATGAGCAGTTCTTC
CDR3: CASSQGGGSPRDEQFF
size: few
D: -
J: TRBJ2-1
V: TRBV5-1

DNA: TGCAGCGTTGCCGGAAGGGGGGACAGCTACGAGCAGTACTTC
CDR3: CSVAGRGDSYEQYF
size: few
D: -
J: TRBJ2-7
V: TRBV29-1

DNA: TGTGCCAGCTCGTCACAAGAGACCCAGTACTTC
CDR3: CASSSQETQYF
size: -
D: -
J: TRBJ2-5
V: TRBV6-5

DNA: TGTGCCAGCAGCCAAGAAGTAGGGGCCAACTATGGCTACACCTTC
CDR3: CASSQEVGANYGYTF
size: -
D: -
J: TRBJ1-2
V: TRBV14

DNA: TGTGCCTGGAGTGTACTAGCTGCAAAGACCCAGTACTTC
CDR3: CAWSVLAAKTQYF
size: -
D: -
J: TRBJ2-5
V: TRBV30

DNA: TGTGCCAGTCGACAATCTGGAAACACCATATATTTT
CDR3: CASRQSGNTIYF
size: -
D: -
J: TRBJ1-3
V: TRBV2

DNA: TGTGCCAGCAGTTACGGTGGGGTGACAGAGACCCAGTACTTC
CDR3: CASSYGGVTETQYF
size: -
D: -
J: TRBJ2-5
V: TRBV6-5

DNA: TGTGCCAGCGGGCTAATCTCAGATACGCAGTATTTT
CDR3: CASGLISDTQYF
size: -
D: -
J: TRBJ2-3
V: TRBV7-9

DNA: TGCGCCCGTTACAGGGAAAAGGGCACCGGGGAGCTGTTTTTT
CDR3: CARYREKGTGELFF
size: few
D: -
J: TRBJ2-2
V: TRBV4-1

DNA: TGTGCCATCAGTGGTCTCTTTGGGACAGCCGGCTACGAGCAGTACTTC
CDR3: CAISGLFGTAGYEQYF
size: -
D: TRBD1
J: TRBJ2-7
V: TRBV10-3

DNA: TGCGCCAGCAGTGCACTTCCAGATCAGCCCCAGCATTTT
CDR3: CASSALPDQPQHF
size: few
D: -
J: TRBJ1-5
V: TRBV5-1

DNA: TGCAGCGTCCCATATTCGAACACCGGGGAGCTGTTTTTT
CDR3: CSVPYSNTGELFF
size: -
D: -
J: TRBJ2-2
V: TRBV29-1

DNA: TGCGCCAGCAGTTCCGGGACTAGCGTCTCCTACGAGCAGTACTTC
CDR3: CASSSGTSVSYEQYF
size: -
D: TRBD2
J: TRBJ2-7
V: TRBV5-1

DNA: TGTGCCAGCAGCCCGACAGGGGGCGGCTCAGATACGCAGTATTTT
CDR3: CASSPTGGGSDTQYF
size: -
D: TRBD1
J: TRBJ2-3
V: TRBV11-2

DNA: TGTGCCAGCAGCTCCCGGTGGCGAGGTGAGCAGTTCTTC
CDR3: CASSSRWRGEQFF
size: once
D: -
J: TRBJ2-1
V: TRBV9

DNA: TGTGCCTGGAGTAGTGAAAGACAGTACTTC
CDR3: CAWSSERQYF
size: few
D: -
J: TRBJ2-7
V: TRBV30

DNA: TGCAGCGTTGGTCTTCAGGGACAGGGGGGCTACAATGAGCAGTTCTTC
CDR3: CSVGLQGQGGYNEQFF
size: -
D: TRBD1
J: TRBJ2-1
V: TRBV29-1

DNA: TGTGCCAGCAGCTTAGGGACAGATCACTATGGCTACACCTTC
CDR3: CASSLGTDHYGYTF
size: -
D: -
J: TRBJ1-2
V: TRBV7-2

DNA: TGCGCCAGCAGCTTGGAAGGGTCTGGGGCCAACGTCCTGACTTTC
CDR3: CASSLEGSGANVLTF
size: -
D: -
J: TRBJ2-6
V: TRBV5-1

DNA: TGTGCCAGCAGCTCAGGGAATTGGGCCTACAATGAGCAGTTCTTC
CDR3: CASSSGNWAYNEQFF
size: once
D: -
J: TRBJ2-1
V: TRBV5-4

DNA: TGTGCCAGCAGCGGGGACAGCGGAAACACCATATATTTT
CDR3: CASSGDSGNTIYF
size: -
D: TRBD1
J: TRBJ1-3
V: TRBV25-1

DNA: TGTGCCAGCAGTCCCGGGACAGGGTATGAAAAACTGTTTTTT
CDR3: CASSPGTGYEKLFF
size: few
D: TRBD1
J: TRBJ1-4
V: TRBV2

DNA: TGTGCCTGGAGTCAAGACAGGGACCATGAGCAGTTCTTC
CDR3: CAWSQDRDHEQFF
size: few
D: TRBD1
J: TRBJ2-1
V: TRBV30

DNA: TGTGCCAGCAGCGTAGGGGGTAGCGGGAGAGAGACCCAGTACTTC
CDR3: CASSVGGSGRETQYF
size: few
D: TRBD2
J: TRBJ2-5
V: TRBV7-2

DNA: TGTGCCTGGAGTCCCGCCCCGGGGTACGAGCAGTACTTC
CDR3: CAWSPAPGYEQYF
size: -
D: -
J: TRBJ2-7
V: TRBV30

DNA: TGTGCCAGTAGTCTAAACAAGGATGGCTACACCTTC
CDR3: CASSLNKDGYTF
size: -
D: -
J: TRBJ1-2
V: TRBV19

DNA: TGCAGCGTTGAAGAGGGGGGCAATCAGCCCCAGCATTTT
CDR3: CSVEEGGNQPQHF
size: -
D: -
J: TRBJ1-5
V: TRBV29-1

DNA: TGTGCCTGGACCACCCTCTCAGGTGGAGAGACCCAGTACTTC
CDR3: CAWTTLSGGETQYF
size: -
D: -
J: TRBJ2-5
V: TRBV30

DNA: TGCAGTGTTGAGGGGGGCTACGAGCAGTACTTC
CDR3: CSVEGGYEQYF
size: -
D: -
J: TRBJ2-7
V: TRBV20-1

DNA: TGCAGTGCGAGGGACGGTCAGCCCCAGCATTTT
CDR3: CSARDGQPQHF
size: few
D: -
J: TRBJ1-5
V: TRBV20-1

DNA: TGTGCCAGCAGTGACCCCGACGGCGCGGGAGGCCAAGTGGAGACCCAGTACTTC
CDR3: CASSDPDGAGGQVETQYF
size: -
D: TRBD2
J: TRBJ2-5
V: TRBV25-1

DNA: TGTGCCAGCAGCTCCCCGGACAAAGGCTCCTACGAGCAGTACTTC
CDR3: CASSSPDKGSYEQYF
size: -
D: -
J: TRBJ2-7
V: TRBV6-5

DNA: TGTGCCAGCAGCCAAGGCGGGAGAGGTACAGATACGCAGTATTTT
CDR3: CASSQGGRGTDTQYF
size: -
D: TRBD2
J: TRBJ2-3
V: TRBV4-2

DNA: TGCAGCGTTGAGAGGACAGAAGACACTGAAGCTTTCTTT
CDR3: CSVERTEDTEAFF
size: -
D: -
J: TRBJ1-1
V: TRBV29-1

DNA: TGCGCCAGCAGCCAAGATATGGACGGAACTAATGAAAAACTGTTTTTT
CDR3: CASSQDMDGTNEKLFF
size: -
D: -
J: TRBJ1-4
V: TRBV4-3

DNA: TGTGCCAGCAGTTTATCGTCGAGGCGGGGTTCCTACAATGAGCAGTTCTTC
CDR3: CASSLSSRRGSYNEQFF
size: -
D: -
J: TRBJ2-1
V: TRBV27

DNA: TGTGCCAGCAGATTGGACAGGGGCAATGAGCAGTTCTTC
CDR3: CASRLDRGNEQFF
size: few
D: TRBD1
J: TRBJ2-1
V: TRBV11-3

DNA: TGTGCCAGTACCCCACAGGGGGAGTATGGCTACACCTTC
CDR3: CASTPQGEYGYTF
size: -
D: TRBD1
J: TRBJ1-2
V: TRBV19

DNA: TGTGCCAGCAGCTTAGTTGGGGGGGGAGGTGCTTTCTTT
CDR3: CASSLVGGGGAFF
size: -
D: -
J: TRBJ1-1
V: TRBV11-2

DNA: TGTGCCTGGAGTGTACTGCATAAAGCTTTCTTT
CDR3: CAWSVLHKAFF
size: -
D: -
J: TRBJ1-1
V: TRBV30

DNA: TGTGCCGTCGGTGTCGGTGTTCAAGAGACCCAGTACTTC
CDR3: CAVGVGVQETQYF
size: -
D: -
J: TRBJ2-5
V: TRBV30

DNA: TGCGCCAGCAGCTCGGGACTTCTCTACAATGAGCAGTTCTTC
CDR3: CASSSGLLYNEQFF
size: -
D: -
J: TRBJ2-1
V: TRBV5-1

DNA: TGTGCCTGGAGTGTTTCAGGGGAGTCTCAGCCCCAGCATTTT
CDR3: CAWSVSGESQPQHF
size: -
D: -
J: TRBJ1-5
V: TRBV30

DNA: TGTGCCAGCAGCCCGGGACTAAGCACAGATACGCAGTATTTT
CDR3: CASSPGLSTDTQYF
size: -
D: TRBD2
J: TRBJ2-3
V: TRBV2

DNA: TGCGCCAGCAGCTCCGGGACTAGCGGGGCTAGCACAGATACGCAGTATTTT
CDR3: CASSSGTSGASTDTQYF
size: -
D: TRBD2
J: TRBJ2-3
V: TRBV5-1

DNA: TGTGCCTGGGGAAGGGGCGGGGGAAAAGCCGATGAGCAGTTCTTC
CDR3: CAWGRGGGKADEQFF
size: -
D: TRBD2
J: TRBJ2-1
V: TRBV30

DNA: TGTGCCAGCTCCTCGGGGTCCCCAGATACGCAGTATTTT
CDR3: CASSSGSPDTQYF
size: once
D: -
J: TRBJ2-3
V: TRBV18